The 18 T cell receptor beta chains below were found in one sample sequenced in a study of OX40 agonist ivuxolimab in advanced cancers. Clones were sequenced by immunoSEQ multiplex PCR, and TCRdb holds only the in-frame ones, with some missing. The sample consists of 60,000 to 90,000 clones, around 80% of them appearing once. The sequencing used CD4+ or CD8+ T cells sorted from blood, collected in a trial of the OX40 agonist ivuxolimab. These receptor sequences come from an adult with an advanced solid tumor such as melanoma, head and neck, liver or kidney cancer.

The chain links TRBV5-1 to TRBJ2-1; D not resolved. Trimming pared 1 base from V and 5 bases from J, leaving 7 bases between. From germline, CDR1 is SGHRS and CDR2 YFSETQ. The CDR3 extends over 13 amino acids. The CDR3 coding sequence is TGCGCCAGCAGCTTGAGCACCGACAATGAGCAGTTCTTC. Translated: CASSLSTDNEQFF.

J is TRBJ1-1 and V is TRBV11-2, with 7 bases matching TRBD1. The germline gives CDR1 SGHAT, CDR2 FQNNGV. V lost 6 bases, J lost 11 bases, and 21 bases stayed unmatched. The CDR3 runs 16 residues. CDR3 sequence: CASSSGFRGRRRWAFF. Written as DNA, the CDR3 is TGTGCCAGCAGTTCGGGATTTAGGGGGCGCCGGCGTTGGGCTTTCTTT.

The rearrangement joins TRBV9 to TRBJ2-2, with unresolved D. V was cut by 0 bases and J by 6 bases, with 6 bases left in between. This CDR3 comprises 13 residues. Germline assignment: CDR1 SGDLS and CDR2 YYNGEE. CDR3 sequence reads: CASSVDHAGELFF. The CDR3, as DNA: TGTGCCAGCAGCGTAGATCACGCCGGGGAGCTGTTTTTT.

This clone was seen more than once but under ten times. This specimen includes other DNA sequences encoding the same CDR3. V usage is TRBV30 and J usage is TRBJ1-5; a possible D gene is TRBD1 (6 bases). Germline V gene data show CDR1 as GTSNPN and CDR2 as SVGIG (reference sequence). Trimming took 1 base from V and 2 from J, leaving 12 bases between them. CDR3 length: 15 residues. The CDR3 DNA reads TGTGCCTGGAGTGGCGGCGGGGGGCGCAATCAGCCCCAGCATTTT. Protein: CAWSGGGGRNQPQHF. The full variable domain, in which reference TRBV30 and TRBJ1-5 provide the parts outside the CDR3, is SQTIHQWPATLVQPVGSPLSLECTVEGTSNPNLYWYRQAAGRGLQLLFYSVGIGQISSEVPQNLSASRPQDRQFILSSKKLLLSDSGFYLCAWSGGGGRNQPQHFGDGTRLSIL.

The CDR3 is CASSQRGQGANTEAFF. CDR3 bases: TGCGCCAGCAGCCAGAGAGGACAGGGGGCGAACACTGAAGCTTTCTTT. This chain uses TRBV4-1 with TRBJ1-1; TRBD1 matches at 11 bases. The germline gives CDR1 MGHRA, CDR2 YSYEKL. The CDR3 has 16 residues. Trimming took 3 bases from V and 1 from J; bases not matched to a gene: 4.

The chain combines TRBV6-6 with TRBJ1-6; D gene uncertain. Germline V CDR1 and CDR2: MNHNY, SVGAGI (reference sequence). The CDR3 is 14 amino acids. Trimming stripped 1 base from V and 7 bases from J, with 8 bases between. CDR3: CASSYLAANSPLHF. The CDR3 nucleotides read TGTGCCAGCAGTTACTTAGCGGCGAATTCACCCCTCCACTTT.

The J gene is TRBJ1-5, the V gene TRBV27; no clear D gene. V lost 6 bases, J lost 3 bases, and 15 bases lay in between. The V gene's germline CDR1 is MNHEY and CDR2 SMNVEV (reference sequence). The CDR3 consists of 15 residues. The CDR3 coding sequence is TGTGCCAGCAGAAGTTTCGTGGGGTTCAATCAGCCCCAGCATTTT. Encoded protein: CASRSFVGFNQPQHF.

This clone was recorded only once. This rearrangement joins TRBV27 to TRBJ1-2; D unresolved. Germline CDR1 MNHEY, CDR2 SMNVEV (reference sequence). V gave up 6 bases and J gave up 6 bases, with 17 bases separating them. This CDR3 has 14 residues. This CDR3 reads CASSPSRGWHGYTF. Written as DNA, the CDR3 is TGTGCCAGCAGCCCAAGTCGGGGTTGGCATGGCTACACCTTC.

The chain couples TRBV6-1 to TRBJ2-2, with 7 nucleotides matching TRBD1. After removal of 6 bases from V and 0 bases from J, the junction contained 1 base not matched to a gene. Germline loops: CDR1 MNHNS, CDR2 SASEGT. CDR3 length equals 14 residues. CDR3 nucleotide sequence: TGTGCCAGCAGGCAGGGGGCGAACACCGGGGAGCTGTTTTTT. Amino acid sequence: CASRQGANTGELFF.

The rearrangement joins TRBV2 to TRBJ2-2, with D perhaps TRBD1 or TRBD2 (8 bases each). The length of the CDR3 is 16 residues. Trimming took 10 bases from V and 7 from J, leaving 25 bases between them. Germline values: CDR1 SNHLY, CDR2 FYNNEI. Written as DNA, the CDR3 is TGTGCCACCGGACAGGGATTAGGCGGGAGGATCGGGGAGCTGTTTTTT. This gives the protein CATGQGLGGRIGELFF.

This chain links TRBV5-1 with TRBJ1-1; 7 nucleotides agree with TRBD1. The CDR3 loop spans 14 amino acids. Trimming removed 5 bases from V and 4 bases from J; junction bases left unmatched: 8. Germline CDR1 reads SGHRS; CDR2 reads YFSETQ. The CDR3 sequence is CASRLQGVSTEAFF. The CDR3 coding sequence is TGCGCCAGCAGACTCCAGGGGGTAAGCACTGAAGCTTTCTTT. Full variable domain (missing parts from reference TRBV5-1 and TRBJ1-1): KAGVTQTPRYLIKTRGQQVTLSCSPISGHRSVSWYQQTPGQGLQFLFEYFSETQRNKGNFPGRFSGRQFSNSRSEMNVSTLELGDSALYLCASRLQGVSTEAFFGQGTRLTVV.

The chain combines TRBV7-9 with TRBJ2-1; D uncertain. The CDR3 contains 12 residues. In germline, CDR1 is SEHNR, CDR2 FQNEAQ (reference sequence). V lost 1 base, J lost 6 bases, and 4 bases lay in between. The CDR3 region has the DNA TGTGCCAGCAGCTTAGTCGGCAATGAGCAGTTCTTC. Translated: CASSLVGNEQFF. The entire variable domain, with the rest obtained from reference TRBV7-9 and TRBJ2-1, is as follows: DTGVSQNPRHKITKRGQNVTFRCDPISEHNRLYWYRQTLGQGPEFLTYFQNEAQLEKSRLLSDRFSAERPKGSFSTLEIQRTEQGDSAMYLCASSLVGNEQFFGPGTRLTVL.

This chain uses TRBV6-5 with TRBJ1-2; 7 positions match TRBD1. CDR3 length equals 14 residues. J gave up 6 bases and V 8 bases, and 12 bases lay outside the gene matches. Per germline, CDR1 MNHEY and CDR2 SVGAGI. The CDR3 nucleotides are TGTGCCAGCTTAGGAAGGGGGCAGGCGAATGGCTACACCTTC. Translating gives CASLGRGQANGYTF.

The rearrangement joins TRBV27 to TRBJ1-3; the D gene is possibly TRBD1 (5 bases). Trimming cost V 7 bases and J 0 bases, with 13 bases left between them. CDR1 is MNHEY, CDR2 SMNVEV, per germline (reference sequence). The CDR3 has 15 residues. CDR3 loop: CASKKGTYSGNTIYF. CDR3 nucleotides: TGTGCCAGCAAGAAGGGGACCTACTCTGGAAACACCATATATTTT.

This clone came up a few times. The V gene is TRBV18, the J gene TRBJ1-5, with D possibly matching TRBD1 (5 bases). The CDR3 is 13 amino acids. The germline V and J ends were trimmed by 2 bases and 9 bases, with 11 bases remaining between them. CDR1 KGHSH and CDR2 LQKENI come from the germline V gene. The CDR3 DNA sequence: TGTGCCAGCTCACCAGGGGCTGAAAGGCCCCAGCATTTT. Translating it yields CASSPGAERPQHF.

The V call is TRBV4-2, the J call TRBJ2-2, with D possibly TRBD2 on 7 matching bases. The CDR3 length is 13 residues. The V and J ends lost 8 bases and 4 bases respectively, with 11 bases between them. The germline V gene encodes CDR1 LGHNA and CDR2 YNFKEQ. The CDR3 spells CASRGAGTGELFF. CDR3 bases: TGTGCCAGCCGGGGGGCGGGCACCGGGGAGCTGTTTTTT.

J is TRBJ2-1 and V is TRBV10-3; D is uncertain. Trimming took 8 bases from V and 7 from J, leaving 9 bases between them. Germline V CDR1 and CDR2: ENHRY, SYGVKD. The CDR3 is 11 residues long. In DNA form, the CDR3 reads TGTGCCATCGGAGAAAGTAATGAGCAGTTCTTC. Translated: CAIGESNEQFF.

The genes are TRBV10-3 and TRBJ1-3; a possible D gene is TRBD1 (5 bases). Deletions cut 10 bases from V and 2 bases from J, with 15 bases between. Per the germline V gene, CDR1 is ENHRY and CDR2 is SYGVKD. The CDR3 has 14 residues. CDR3 protein: CATEGPGTGNTIYF. DNA for the CDR3: TGTGCCACAGAGGGTCCAGGGACTGGAAACACCATATATTTT.